The rows below give T cell receptor beta chains drawn from one sample of a study of blood T cell repertoires in COVID-19. TCRdb keeps only in-frame clones here, not all; method: immunoSEQ multiplex PCR. The sample contains approximately 260,000 clones, about 90% of which appear only once. Sample: peripheral blood. Receptors were obtained from a man in his sixties who had recovered from COVID-19. CDR3s include the opening cysteine and the closing phenylalanine or tryptophan. The D gene is left open where the match is weak. The listing skips clone size in some rows; elsewhere it reads once, few, many or a size class.

cdr3_nt	cdr3_aa	clone_size	j_call	d_call	v_call
TGCGCCAGCAGCCCCGGGACTAGAGACACAGATACGCAGTATTTT	CASSPGTRDTDTQYF	NA	TRBJ2-3	TRBD2	TRBV5-1
TGTGCCAGCAGCTCCCCCCGGGACAGGGGTTACGAGCAGTACTTC	CASSSPRDRGYEQYF	NA	TRBJ2-7	TRBD1	TRBV13
TGTGCCAGTAGTTCCGGGGGGGCTCGGCAGTTCTTC	CASSSGGARQFF	NA	TRBJ2-1	TRBD2	TRBV19
TGCGCCAGCAGCCCCGGACAGATCACCGGGGAGCTGTTTTTT	CASSPGQITGELFF	few	TRBJ2-2	NA	TRBV5-1
TGTGCCAGCAGAACAGGGCGCACCGGGGAGCTGTTTTTT	CASRTGRTGELFF	NA	TRBJ2-2	NA	TRBV2
TGTGCCAGTGGACAGGTCGAAAACACCATATATTTT	CASGQVENTIYF	once	TRBJ1-3	TRBD1	TRBV2
TGTGCCTGGAGTGCGGGACATCAGCTCCATCAGCCCCAGCATTTT	CAWSAGHQLHQPQHF	NA	TRBJ1-5	NA	TRBV30
TGCGCCAGCAGCGTCGGGGGTAACACCGGGGAGCTGTTTTTT	CASSVGGNTGELFF	NA	TRBJ2-2	NA	TRBV5-1
TGTGCCACCGCGCTCACGGGGTACACAGATACGCAGTATTTT	CATALTGYTDTQYF	NA	TRBJ2-3	NA	TRBV24-1
TGTGCCAGCAGCCACTTCGGGGGGAGGGCAGATACGCAGTATTTT	CASSHFGGRADTQYF	NA	TRBJ2-3	TRBD2	TRBV7-6
TGTGCCAGCAGCCTCCACAGGGCGGGCGGGGAGCTGTTTTTT	CASSLHRAGGELFF	NA	TRBJ2-2	NA	TRBV7-2
TGTGCCAGCAGTGAAGGACCTAGCGGGGGACATATGACCCAGTACTTC	CASSEGPSGGHMTQYF	NA	TRBJ2-5	TRBD2	TRBV6-1
TGTGCCATCAGTGGACGGGGGGCGAGTCAGGAGTACAATGAGCAGTTCTTC	CAISGRGASQEYNEQFF	NA	TRBJ2-1	NA	TRBV10-3
TGTGCCAGCAGCCTAGATAGGCGGACTGAAGCTTTCTTT	CASSLDRRTEAFF	NA	TRBJ1-1	NA	TRBV3-1/TRBV3-2
TGTGCCAGCAGCCTACAGGGTCGGGGCTACACCTTC	CASSLQGRGYTF	NA	TRBJ1-2	NA	TRBV5-5
TGTGCCAGTAGTCTAAGGTCGGGGGGGAAGCCCTATGAGCAGTTCTTC	CASSLRSGGKPYEQFF	NA	TRBJ2-1	TRBD2	TRBV19
TGTGCCAGCAGCCGGCGGGGGCTTAGAGATACGCAGTATTTT	CASSRRGLRDTQYF	once	TRBJ2-3	NA	TRBV3-1/TRBV3-2
TGTGCCAGCAGTAACCCGGACAGGGGGGCCTACGAGCAGTACTTC	CASSNPDRGAYEQYF	NA	TRBJ2-7	TRBD1	TRBV18
TGTGCCAGCAGTTACGTGCGGGGGGACCATTACAATGAGCAGTTCTTC	CASSYVRGDHYNEQFF	NA	TRBJ2-1	TRBD2	TRBV6-5
TGTGCCAGCAGCTCAACCCCGACAGTTGGACCTGGCTACACCTTC	CASSSTPTVGPGYTF	NA	TRBJ1-2	NA	TRBV28
TGTGCCAGCAGCCCGCTTCTCGCGGGGGGTAGCACAGATACGCAGTATTTT	CASSPLLAGGSTDTQYF	NA	TRBJ2-3	TRBD2	TRBV5-6
TGTGCCAGCAGGAAAACAGGGGTTTCGACCGGGGAGCTGTTTTTT	CASRKTGVSTGELFF	NA	TRBJ2-2	TRBD1	TRBV6-5
TGCGCCAGCAGCCCCGTTCGACTAGCGGGGGGAGAGACCCAGTACTTC	CASSPVRLAGGETQYF	once	TRBJ2-5	TRBD2	TRBV5-1
TGTGCCAGCAGTTCACATACAACAGATACGCAGTATTTT	CASSSHTTDTQYF	NA	TRBJ2-3	NA	TRBV27
TGTGCCAGCAGTCCCGCCCCGGGACAGACTAATTCACCCCTCCACTTT	CASSPAPGQTNSPLHF	NA	TRBJ1-6	TRBD1	TRBV27
TGTGCCAGCAGTGCCGGGACAGGGGGCACAGATACGCAGTATTTT	CASSAGTGGTDTQYF	NA	TRBJ2-3	TRBD1	TRBV25-1
TGTGCCAGCAGCCGCGGGACAGGGGGCCGCAATGAGCAGTTCTTC	CASSRGTGGRNEQFF	NA	TRBJ2-1	TRBD1	TRBV7-8
TGTGCCAGCAGGGTTGGGCCTAACACTGAAGCTTTCTTT	CASRVGPNTEAFF	NA	TRBJ1-1	NA	TRBV12-3/TRBV12-4
TGTGCCAGCAGTCGTTCTGGGGCCAACGTCCTGACTTTC	CASSRSGANVLTF	NA	TRBJ2-6	NA	TRBV6-5
TGCGCCAGCAGCTTGGCTAGGCAGGGGCATGGCTACACCTTC	CASSLARQGHGYTF	NA	TRBJ1-2	NA	TRBV5-1
TGTGCCAGCAGCCAAGATATGTCGGGTGAAGCTTTCTTT	CASSQDMSGEAFF	NA	TRBJ1-1	NA	TRBV3-1/TRBV3-2
TGTGCCATCAGTGAGGGTTGGGGGACAGGCCGATATGGCTACACCTTC	CAISEGWGTGRYGYTF	NA	TRBJ1-2	TRBD1	TRBV10-3
TGCGCCAGCAAAGCGACAGTTTTTATGAACACTGAAGCTTTCTTT	CASKATVFMNTEAFF	NA	TRBJ1-1	NA	TRBV5-1
TGTGCCAGCAGCCGGACTAGCGGGGGAAACTACGAGCAGTACTTC	CASSRTSGGNYEQYF	few	TRBJ2-7	TRBD2	TRBV6-5
TGCGCCAGCAGCCTAAGGACAGGGAATGAAAAACTGTTTTTT	CASSLRTGNEKLFF	few	TRBJ1-4	TRBD1	TRBV5-1
TGCGCCAGCAGCTTGGAACAGAACACTGAAGCTTTCTTT	CASSLEQNTEAFF	few	TRBJ1-1	NA	TRBV5-1
TGTGCCTGGAACGGGGGAACTAGCGGGGCCACAGATACGCAGTATTTT	CAWNGGTSGATDTQYF	NA	TRBJ2-3	TRBD2	TRBV30
TGTGCCAGCAGCTTATGGGGTAGCGGGTCCTACGAGCAGTACTTC	CASSLWGSGSYEQYF	NA	TRBJ2-7	TRBD2	TRBV7-8
TGCGCCAGCAGCTTACACAGGGCGGGCACTGAAGCTTTCTTT	CASSLHRAGTEAFF	NA	TRBJ1-1	NA	TRBV5-1
TGTGCCTGGAGTCGTTTTGGCGGGGACTCGAGGGAGCTGTTTTTT	CAWSRFGGDSRELFF	NA	TRBJ2-2	NA	TRBV30
TGTGCCAGCAGCCATGGGGAGATCACAGATACGCAGTATTTT	CASSHGEITDTQYF	NA	TRBJ2-3	NA	TRBV4-2
TGCGCCAGCGCTGGGCGACAGGCAATGACCTACAATGAGCAGTTCTTC	CASAGRQAMTYNEQFF	NA	TRBJ2-1	NA	TRBV5-1
TGTGCCAGCAGCTTGTCGTGGGGGGATCGGGGTAGCCAGCCCCAGCATTTT	CASSLSWGDRGSQPQHF	NA	TRBJ1-5	NA	TRBV5-6
TGTGCCAGCGGGGGGAAGGGCCGCTCTGGGGCCAACGTCCTGACTTTC	CASGGKGRSGANVLTF	NA	TRBJ2-6	NA	TRBV9
TGCGCCAGCAGCTTGGCTACCGGGGAGCTGTTTTTT	CASSLATGELFF	NA	TRBJ2-2	NA	TRBV5-1
TGCAGTGCTAGTCAGTCCAGATCCCCAAGCTCCTATAATTCACCCCTCCACTTT	CSASQSRSPSSYNSPLHF	once	TRBJ1-6	NA	TRBV20-1
TGTGCCAGTAGCAGGCAGTTCGTAGACACCATATATTTT	CASSRQFVDTIYF	NA	TRBJ1-3	NA	TRBV19
TGTGCCAGCAGCAAAAGGGGGAGGGGTGAAAAACTGTTTTTT	CASSKRGRGEKLFF	NA	TRBJ1-4	NA	TRBV21-1